A selection of T cell receptor beta chains follows, all from one sample in a study of blood T cell repertoires in COVID-19. The data were produced by immunoSEQ multiplex PCR, yet TCRdb's version contains in-frame clones alone and is incomplete. The sample shows approximately 310,000 clones, about 87% of them seen only once. Sample: peripheral blood. The receptors derive from a woman between 50 and 59 years old who had recovered from COVID-19. The CDR3 runs from the conserved cysteine through the conserved F or W. D genes are given only for firm matches.

d_call	cdr3_length	v_call	j_call	cdr3_aa
TRBD1	13	TRBV5-4	TRBJ2-5	CASSLQGSETQYF
TRBD1	16	TRBV18	TRBJ1-3	CASSRTGTGRGNTIYF
TRBD2	17	TRBV5-4	TRBJ2-3	CASSLGGGAPSTDTQYF
TRBD2	15	TRBV7-2	TRBJ2-7	CASRSRLAGVGEQYF
NA	16	TRBV5-5	TRBJ1-2	CASSYTVPGGAYGYTF
TRBD2	13	TRBV19	TRBJ2-7	CATPHPSGYEQYF
TRBD1	14	TRBV9	TRBJ1-2	CASSVDPGGYGYTF
TRBD1	15	TRBV19	TRBJ2-2	CASSSGTAITGELFF
NA	13	TRBV9	TRBJ2-2	CASSVSPAGELFF
NA	10	TRBV20-1	TRBJ1-3	CSALGNTIYF
NA	17	TRBV6-2/TRBV6-3	TRBJ2-7	CASSYPSRGRRSYEQYF
NA	19	TRBV7-2	TRBJ2-3	CASSFRPGSVLVSTDTQYF
TRBD1	15	TRBV5-5	TRBJ2-2	CASSWDRGSTGELFF
TRBD1	13	TRBV6-2/TRBV6-3	TRBJ1-1	CASSPGTGTEAFF
NA	14	TRBV9	TRBJ2-2	CASSVVRGGGELFF
NA	13	TRBV7-3	TRBJ2-3	CASSTGATDTQYF
TRBD1	16	TRBV4-3	TRBJ2-2	CASSHGTGANTGELFF
TRBD2	13	TRBV27	TRBJ2-7	CASRLAGTHEQYF
NA	15	TRBV4-3	TRBJ2-5	CASSQDLALRQTQYF
TRBD1	13	TRBV29-1	TRBJ1-1	CSVLLDRGRGAFF
NA	13	TRBV30	TRBJ2-2	CAWRGGSTGELFF
TRBD1	16	TRBV5-6	TRBJ1-2	CASSRVGTGWNYGYTF
NA	11	TRBV7-2	TRBJ1-1	CASSLDSEAFF
TRBD2	16	TRBV19	TRBJ2-3	CASRPLAGRGVDTQYF
NA	14	TRBV28	TRBJ2-5	CASSPGTTRETQYF
NA	13	TRBV7-7	TRBJ2-5	CASSLGGQETQYF
NA	15	TRBV19	TRBJ2-1	CASTPQADNRNEQFF
NA	13	TRBV19	TRBJ1-2	CASQGVFNYGYTF
TRBD1	14	TRBV19	TRBJ2-7	CASSSGTELYEQYF
NA	19	TRBV30	TRBJ1-5	CAWSAKGIRPGVSNQPQHF
TRBD1	16	TRBV28	TRBJ2-7	CASSLPGQGRTYEQYF
NA	14	TRBV2	TRBJ1-5	CASSANSGKQPQHF
NA	12	TRBV28	TRBJ2-5	CASSYDRDSQYF
TRBD2	13	TRBV5-1	TRBJ2-7	CASQRLAGTEQYF
NA	13	TRBV28	TRBJ2-1	CASSTQGRNEQFF
NA	14	TRBV6-1	TRBJ1-1	CASSELLSNTEAFF